The 26 T cell receptor beta chains below all came from one sample that was sequenced in a study of cytomegalovirus exposure and HLA in healthy donors. The PCR ran on 60 Vbeta and 13 Jbeta primers. Method: immunoSEQ multiplex PCR; TCRdb's copy keeps in-frame clones and lacks some. The sample consists of approximately 130,000 clones, just under 85% of them appearing once. The sequenced sample was PBMCs. Receptors were obtained from a boy between 2 and 10 years old in good health and CMV-seronegative.

This clone appeared once. This chain uses TRBV7-9 with TRBJ1-2; the D is unclear. Germline values: CDR1 SEHNR, CDR2 FQNEAQ (reference sequence). This CDR3 region has 15 residues. V was shortened by 2 bases and J by 0 bases, with 10 bases between the two germline ends. CDR3 DNA: TGTGCCAGCAGCTTATCGGGAACAGCTAACTATGGCTACACCTTC. It is translated as CASSLSGTANYGYTF.

This clone was counted once. The CDR3 is CASRGGLAGREETQYF. CDR3 coding DNA: TGTGCCAGCAGGGGGGGACTAGCGGGACGGGAAGAGACCCAGTACTTC. The chain carries TRBV5-6 and TRBJ2-5; TRBD2 aligns across 13 bases. CDR1 and CDR2 from the germline V gene are SGHDT and YYEEEE. V shed 5 bases and J 3 bases; nucleotides not matched to a gene: 7. The CDR3 extends over 16 amino acids.

The chain combines TRBV14 with TRBJ2-4; 7 bases align to TRBD1. This CDR3 spans 16 amino acids. J lost 0 bases, V lost 1 base, and 3 bases had no gene match. The germline V gene has CDR1 SGHDN and CDR2 FVKESK. In nucleotides, the CDR3 is TGTGCCAGCAGCCAAGGGACAGGTAGAGCCAAAAACATTCAGTACTTC. Protein product: CASSQGTGRAKNIQYF.

The chain is built from TRBV4-2 and TRBJ2-7; 8 bases map to TRBD1. V dropped 0 bases and J dropped 4; count of bases not matched to a gene: 8. CDR3 size: 16 residues. The germline V gene has CDR1 LGHNA and CDR2 YNFKEQ. The CDR3 is CASSQELGQGGYEQYV. CDR3 nucleotides: TGTGCCAGCAGCCAAGAGCTCGGACAGGGAGGATACGAGCAGTACGTC.

The count of this clone is one. The chain links TRBV7-9 to TRBJ1-1; TRBD1 matches at 7 bases. Germline V gene sequence: CDR1 SEHNR, CDR2 FQNEAQ (reference sequence). The CDR3 sequence is 14 residues long. Trimming cost V 4 bases and J 2 bases; bases outside gene matches: 4. CDR3 amino acids: CASSSGTANTEAFF. In nucleotides, the CDR3 is TGTGCCAGCAGCTCTGGGACAGCAAACACTGAAGCTTTCTTT.

This clone has a single count. The CDR3 loop reads CASRQGLYGYTF. CDR3 coding DNA: TGTGCCAGCAGACAGGGTCTTTATGGCTACACCTTC. This sequence joins TRBV6-5 and TRBJ1-2; possible D gene TRBD1, 6 bases. V was trimmed by 6 bases and J by 5 bases, leaving 10 bases between them. CDR1 is MNHEY, CDR2 SVGAGI, per germline. This CDR3 has 12 residues.

This clone was observed a single time. V and J are TRBV5-4 and TRBJ1-3; a weak D match, TRBD1 (5 bases). The CDR3 covers 18 residues. CDR1 is SGHNT and CDR2 is YYREEE in the germline V gene (reference sequence). Trimming removed 5 bases at V and 0 bases at J, with 21 bases between. CDR3 bases: TGTGCCAGCAGTCGAACTCCCTACAGGTCACTCTCTGGAAACACCATATATTTT. It translates to CASSRTPYRSLSGNTIYF.

This sequence joins TRBV9 and TRBJ1-1, with D perhaps TRBD1 (6 bases). There are 17 residues in the CDR3. Trimming removed 0 bases from V and 7 bases from J, with 22 bases in between. Germline V lookup: CDR1 SGDLS, CDR2 YYNGEE. The CDR3 sequence is CASSVDVGAGAAIEAFF. CDR3 nucleotide sequence: TGTGCCAGCAGCGTAGACGTAGGGGCAGGGGCTGCCATTGAAGCTTTCTTT.

This clone was counted once. The chain has TRBV7-2 and TRBJ1-2; tentatively, D is TRBD1 (6 bases). Between the trimmed V and J ends, which lost 6 bases and 4 bases, there was a span of 15 bases. The CDR3 covers 14 residues. The germline V gene has CDR1 SGHTA and CDR2 FQGNSA. CDR3 nucleotide sequence: TGTGCCAGCAGTAAAACGGGACAAGGCTATGGCTACACCTTC. Its translation: CASSKTGQGYGYTF.

This chain links TRBV29-1 with TRBJ2-1; the D gene is possibly TRBD2 (5 bases). With 8 bases removed from V and 4 bases from J, the gap between germline ends came to 12 bases. The CDR3 is made up of 12 amino acids. Germline V gene lookup returns CDR1 SQVTM and CDR2 ANQGSEA. CDR3 sequence reads: CSIPRGYNEQFF. The CDR3 DNA is TGCAGCATTCCCCGGGGATACAATGAGCAGTTCTTC.

This rearrangement joins TRBV10-3 to TRBJ1-1, with no clear D. This CDR3 spans 13 amino acids. The V end lost 3 bases, the J end lost 6 bases, and 11 bases lay between the germline ends. Germline CDR1 ENHRY, CDR2 SYGVKD. CDR3: CAISDAGRSEAFF. CDR3 nucleotides: TGTGCCATCAGTGACGCCGGGAGGTCTGAAGCTTTCTTT.

The rearrangement links TRBV29-1 to TRBJ1-1, with D unresolved. The CDR3 extends over 11 amino acids. The germline V and J ends were trimmed by 4 bases and 4 bases, with 7 bases remaining between them. Germline loops: CDR1 SQVTM, CDR2 ANQGSEA. The CDR3 spells CSVASGTEAFF. For the CDR3, the DNA is TGCAGCGTTGCGAGCGGCACTGAAGCTTTCTTT.

The rearrangement uses TRBV7-3 and TRBJ2-1; 9 bases map to TRBD2. After removal of 5 bases from V and 2 bases from J, the junction contained 7 bases not matched to a gene. The length of the CDR3 is 16 residues. Germline V gene sequence: CDR1 SGHTA, CDR2 FQGTGA. CDR3 in amino acids: CASSKRLADPYNEQFF. The CDR3 nucleotides are TGTGCCAGCAGCAAAAGACTAGCGGACCCCTACAATGAGCAGTTCTTC.

The genes are TRBV7-2 and TRBJ2-5; 11 nucleotides line up with TRBD2. This CDR3 has 14 amino acids. After removal of 3 bases from V and 6 bases from J, the junction contained 3 bases not matched to a gene. Germline V gene lookup returns CDR1 SGHTA and CDR2 FQGNSA. CDR3 protein: CASSFSSGGQTQYF. The CDR3 DNA sequence: TGTGCCAGCAGCTTCTCTAGCGGGGGGCAGACCCAGTACTTC.

Worth noting for this clone: Additional DNA sequences in this sample encode the identical CDR3. This chain uses TRBV5-4 with TRBJ1-6, with D possibly TRBD1 on 6 matching bases. The CDR3 is made up of 16 amino acids. Germline V gene data show CDR1 as SGHNT and CDR2 as YYREEE (reference sequence). V was shortened by 4 bases and J by 7 bases, with 18 bases between the two germline ends. CDR3 sequence (DNA): TGTGCCAGCAGCCTGGTCACAGGGCAGGGGAATTCACCCCTCCACTTT. It yields the protein CASSLVTGQGNSPLHF.

The V call is TRBV5-4, the J call TRBJ2-2; perhaps TRBD2 as D (6 bases). CDR1 and CDR2 from the germline V gene are SGHNT and YYREEE (reference sequence). The V end lost 3 bases, the J end lost 1 base, and 19 bases lay between the germline ends. CDR3 size: 18 residues. Here the CDR3 DNA reads TGTGCCAGCAGCTATGCGATAGGGCGGGGCCGGAACACCGGGGAGCTGTTTTTT. Translating it yields CASSYAIGRGRNTGELFF.

Comment on this clone: Sequence at one end of the junction differs from germline and may be a read error. The chain is built from TRBV7-9 and TRBJ2-7, with 8 bases matching TRBD1. The CDR3 is 16 residues long. The germline gives CDR1 SEHNR, CDR2 FQNEAQ (reference sequence). This CDR3 reads CSSSLAADRGTYEQYF. CDR3 DNA: TGTTCCAGCAGCTTAGCGGCAGACAGGGGAACTTACGAGCAGTACTTC.

For the CDR3, the DNA is TGCGCCAGCAGCTTAAGGGCCGAGGGAGGTACGCAGTATTTT. Translated, it gives CASSLRAEGGTQYF. This chain joins TRBV5-1 and TRBJ2-3; tentatively, D is TRBD2 (6 bases). Deletions cut 2 bases from V and 8 bases from J, with 15 bases between. Germline CDR1 and CDR2: SGHRS and YFSETQ. There are 14 residues in the CDR3.

The chain joins TRBV11-2 to TRBJ1-3; D remains ambiguous. The V and J ends lost 1 base and 9 bases respectively, with 7 bases between them. The V gene's germline CDR1 is SGHAT and CDR2 FQNNGV. There are 12 residues in the CDR3. In nucleotides, the CDR3 is TGTGCCAGCAGCTTAGCTGGGAGCACCATATATTTT. Protein sequence: CASSLAGSTIYF. The full variable domain, its missing parts supplied by reference TRBV11-2 and TRBJ1-3, is EAGVAQSPRYKIIEKRQSVAFWCNPISGHATLYWYQQILGQGPKLLIQFQNNGVVDDSQLPKDRFSAERLKGVDSTLKIQPAKLEDSAVYLCASSLAGSTIYFGEGSWLTVV.

This chain uses TRBV2 with TRBJ2-1, with 12 bases aligning to TRBD2. Germline-derived CDR1 and CDR2 are SNHLY and FYNNEI. Losses at the gene ends were 6 bases for V and 1 base for J; bases not matched to a gene: 10. The CDR3 covers 18 residues. The CDR3 DNA is TGTGCCAGCAGAAAGACTAGCGGGAGCCCTCTTTCCTACAATGAGCAGTTCTTC. It specifies CASRKTSGSPLSYNEQFF.

V usage is TRBV11-2 and J usage is TRBJ1-2; 7 bases map to TRBD1. The CDR3 is 13 residues long. CDR1 SGHAT and CDR2 FQNNGV come from the germline V gene. Trimming removed 4 bases from V and 5 bases from J; junction bases left unmatched: 4. The CDR3 loop is CASSYRQGYGYTF. Written as DNA, the CDR3 is TGTGCCAGCAGCTACCGACAGGGTTATGGCTACACCTTC.

This sequence joins TRBV5-1 and TRBJ2-1; tentative D call: TRBD1 (5 bases). CDR3 size: 13 residues. The V end lost 5 bases, the J end lost 3 bases, and 9 bases lay between the germline ends. Germline V gives CDR1 SGHRS, CDR2 YFSETQ. The CDR3 sequence is CASRPDSYNEQFF. Written as DNA, the CDR3 is TGCGCCAGCAGACCAGACAGCTACAATGAGCAGTTCTTC.

In its sample, this clone was seen a few times. The genes are TRBV28 and TRBJ2-7; D not certain. V was clipped by 5 bases and J by 3 bases, with 11 bases between them. From germline, CDR1 is MDHEN and CDR2 SYDVKM. CDR3 length: 13 residues. The CDR3 spells CASSGRWGYEQYV. CDR3 in DNA: TGTGCCAGCAGTGGAAGATGGGGCTACGAGCAGTACGTC.

The rearrangement joins TRBV2 to TRBJ1-5, with D perhaps TRBD1 (6 bases). The CDR3 covers 17 residues. Germline CDR1 is SNHLY and CDR2 is FYNNEI. Trimming left V 4 bases short and J 6 bases short, with 22 bases between. The CDR3 reads CASSGRGTALTGQPQHF. DNA of the CDR3: TGTGCCAGCAGTGGCAGGGGAACGGCTTTAACGGGTCAGCCCCAGCATTTT.

This clone is a singleton in its sample. One end of the junction is discordant with germline, which a read error may explain. V usage is TRBV7-7 and J usage is TRBJ1-2; 7 bases map to TRBD1. The CDR3 loop spans 15 amino acids. Germline V gives CDR1 SSHAT, CDR2 FNYEAQ (reference sequence). The CDR3 protein is CASSKVDRTLGGYTF. Here the CDR3 DNA reads TGTGCTAGCAGTAAAGTGGACAGGACCCTCGGAGGCTACACCTTC.

This clone turned up a few times. V usage is TRBV6-5 and J usage is TRBJ1-6; D gene uncertain. The V gene's germline CDR1 is MNHEY and CDR2 SVGAGI. The CDR3 covers 15 residues. Trimming pared 2 bases from V and 5 bases from J, leaving 10 bases between. The CDR3 sequence is CASSYRPGNNSPLHF. CDR3 DNA: TGTGCCAGCAGTTACCGGCCGGGGAATAATTCACCCCTCCACTTT.